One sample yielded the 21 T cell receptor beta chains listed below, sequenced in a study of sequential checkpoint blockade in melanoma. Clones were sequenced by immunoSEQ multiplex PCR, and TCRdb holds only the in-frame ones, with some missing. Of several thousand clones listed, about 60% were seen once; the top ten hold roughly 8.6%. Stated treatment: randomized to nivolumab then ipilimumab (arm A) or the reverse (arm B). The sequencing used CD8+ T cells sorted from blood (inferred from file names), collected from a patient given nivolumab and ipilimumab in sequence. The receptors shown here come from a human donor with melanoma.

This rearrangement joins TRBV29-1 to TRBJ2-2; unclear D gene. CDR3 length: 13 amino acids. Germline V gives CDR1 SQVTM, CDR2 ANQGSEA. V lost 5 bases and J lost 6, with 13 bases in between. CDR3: CSVQHQVAGELFF. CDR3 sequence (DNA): TGCAGCGTTCAGCACCAGGTGGCCGGGGAGCTGTTTTTT.

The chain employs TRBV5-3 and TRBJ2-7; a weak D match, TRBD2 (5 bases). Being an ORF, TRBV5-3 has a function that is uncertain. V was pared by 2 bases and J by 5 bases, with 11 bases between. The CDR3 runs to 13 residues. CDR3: CARSFPGINEQYF. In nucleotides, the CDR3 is TGTGCCAGAAGCTTCCCGGGGATTAACGAGCAGTACTTC.

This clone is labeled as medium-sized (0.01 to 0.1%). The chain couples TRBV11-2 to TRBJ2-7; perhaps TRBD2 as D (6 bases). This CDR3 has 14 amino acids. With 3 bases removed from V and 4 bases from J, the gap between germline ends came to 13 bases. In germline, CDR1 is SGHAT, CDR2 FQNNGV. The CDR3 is CASSFGGVGYEQYF. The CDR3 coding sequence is TGTGCCAGCAGCTTCGGGGGAGTGGGGTACGAGCAGTACTTC. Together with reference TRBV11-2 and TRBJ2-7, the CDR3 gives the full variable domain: EAGVAQSPRYKIIEKRQSVAFWCNPISGHATLYWYQQILGQGPKLLIQFQNNGVVDDSQLPKDRFSAERLKGVDSTLKIQPAKLEDSAVYLCASSFGGVGYEQYFGPGTRLTVT.

DNA of the CDR3: TGTGCCAGCAGCTTGGGGTGGCCGAACCCCTACGAGCAGTACTTC. Its translation is CASSLGWPNPYEQYF. The V call is TRBV5-6, the J call TRBJ2-7, with unresolved D. V was shortened by 0 bases and J by 2 bases, with 12 bases between the two germline ends. This CDR3 has 15 amino acids. Germline V gene sequence: CDR1 SGHDT, CDR2 YYEEEE.

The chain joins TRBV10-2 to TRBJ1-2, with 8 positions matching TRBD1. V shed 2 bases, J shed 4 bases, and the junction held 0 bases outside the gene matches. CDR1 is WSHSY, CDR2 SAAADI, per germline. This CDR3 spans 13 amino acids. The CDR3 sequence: CASSEGTGYGYTF. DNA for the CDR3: TGCGCCAGCAGTGAGGGGACAGGCTATGGCTACACCTTC.

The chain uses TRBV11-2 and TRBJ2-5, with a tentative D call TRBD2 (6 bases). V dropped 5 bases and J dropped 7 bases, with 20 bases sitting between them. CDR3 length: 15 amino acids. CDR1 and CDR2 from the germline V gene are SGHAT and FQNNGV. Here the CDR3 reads CASSPPGAYSGTQYF. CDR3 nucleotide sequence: TGTGCCAGCAGCCCGCCGGGAGCGTACTCAGGGACCCAGTACTTC.

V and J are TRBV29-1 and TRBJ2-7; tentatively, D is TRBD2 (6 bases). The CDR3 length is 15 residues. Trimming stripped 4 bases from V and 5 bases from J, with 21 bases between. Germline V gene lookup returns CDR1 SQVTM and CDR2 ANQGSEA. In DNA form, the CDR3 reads TGCAGCGTTGGGGATGCTATGGGAGGATTACACGAGCAGTACTTC. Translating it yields CSVGDAMGGLHEQYF.

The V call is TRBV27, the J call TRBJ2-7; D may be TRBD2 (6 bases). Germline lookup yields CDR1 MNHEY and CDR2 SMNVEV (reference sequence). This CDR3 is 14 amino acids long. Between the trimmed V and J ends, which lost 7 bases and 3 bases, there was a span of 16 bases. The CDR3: CASKLAAGSYEQYF. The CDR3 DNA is TGTGCCAGCAAACTCGCCGCGGGGAGCTACGAGCAGTACTTC.

CDR3 sequence reads: CASSHLFIRDRGNGYTF. In nucleotides, the CDR3 is TGTGCCAGCAGCCACCTCTTTATCCGGGACAGGGGTAATGGCTACACCTTC. The chain has TRBV4-2 and TRBJ1-2; 10 bases are a match to TRBD1. V gave up 3 bases and J gave up 6 bases; unmatched junction bases: 13. Germline CDR1 reads LGHNA; CDR2 reads YNFKEQ. This CDR3 comprises 17 residues.

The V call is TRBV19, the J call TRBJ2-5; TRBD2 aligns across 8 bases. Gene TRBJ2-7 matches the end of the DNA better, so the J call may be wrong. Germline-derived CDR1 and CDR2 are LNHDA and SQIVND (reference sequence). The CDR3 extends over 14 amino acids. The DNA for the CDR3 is TGTGCCAGTAGACTAGCGGATAGCTCCTACGAGCAGTACTTC. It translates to CASRLADSSYEQYF.

CDR3: CASSVTGTGPYSNQPQHF. The CDR3 bases are TGTGCCAGCTCAGTTACCGGGACAGGGCCTTATAGCAATCAGCCCCAGCATTTT. The gene calls are TRBV18 and TRBJ1-5, with 9 bases aligning to TRBD1. J lost 0 bases, V lost 5 bases, and 11 bases had no gene match. CDR1 KGHSH and CDR2 LQKENI come from the germline V gene. The CDR3 runs 18 residues.

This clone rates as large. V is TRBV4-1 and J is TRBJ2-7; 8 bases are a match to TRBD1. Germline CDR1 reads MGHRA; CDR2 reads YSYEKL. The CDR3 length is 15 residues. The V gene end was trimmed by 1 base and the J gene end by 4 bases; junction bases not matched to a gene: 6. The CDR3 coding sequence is TGCGCCAGCAGCCAAGGTCAGACAGGGGAGTACGAGCAGTACTTC. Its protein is CASSQGQTGEYEQYF.

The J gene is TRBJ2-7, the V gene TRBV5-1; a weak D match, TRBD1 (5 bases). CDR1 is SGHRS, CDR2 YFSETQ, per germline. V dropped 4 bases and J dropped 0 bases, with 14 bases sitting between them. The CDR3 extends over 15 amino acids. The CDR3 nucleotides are TGCGCCAGCAGCAAATCAGGGCCGTTCTCCTACGAGCAGTACTTC. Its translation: CASSKSGPFSYEQYF.

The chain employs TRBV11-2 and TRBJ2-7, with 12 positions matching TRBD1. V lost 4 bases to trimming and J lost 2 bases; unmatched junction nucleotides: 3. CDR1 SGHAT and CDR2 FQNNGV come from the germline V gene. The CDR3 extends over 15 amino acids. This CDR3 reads CASSYGTGGTYEQYF. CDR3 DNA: TGTGCCAGCAGCTATGGGACAGGGGGCACCTACGAGCAGTACTTC.

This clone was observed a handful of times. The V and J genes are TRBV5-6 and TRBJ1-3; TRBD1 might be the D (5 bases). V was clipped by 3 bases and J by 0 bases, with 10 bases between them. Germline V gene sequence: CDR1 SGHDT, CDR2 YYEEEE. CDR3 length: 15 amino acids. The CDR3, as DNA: TGTGCCAGCAGCTGGGGCCGGAGCTCTGGAAACACCATATATTTT. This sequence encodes CASSWGRSSGNTIYF.

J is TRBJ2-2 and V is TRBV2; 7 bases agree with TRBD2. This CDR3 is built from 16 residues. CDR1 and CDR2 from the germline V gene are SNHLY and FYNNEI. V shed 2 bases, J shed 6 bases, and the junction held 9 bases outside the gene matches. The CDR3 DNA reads TGTGCCAGCAGTGAACGGGGGGAAATATACGCCGGGGAGCTGTTTTTT. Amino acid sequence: CASSERGEIYAGELFF.

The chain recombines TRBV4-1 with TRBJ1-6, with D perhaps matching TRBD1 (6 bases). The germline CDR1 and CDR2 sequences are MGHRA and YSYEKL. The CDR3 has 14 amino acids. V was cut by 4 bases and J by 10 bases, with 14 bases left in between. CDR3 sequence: CASSLPGGGSPLHF. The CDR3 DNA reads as TGCGCCAGCAGCCTACCGGGGGGGGGCTCACCCCTCCACTTT.

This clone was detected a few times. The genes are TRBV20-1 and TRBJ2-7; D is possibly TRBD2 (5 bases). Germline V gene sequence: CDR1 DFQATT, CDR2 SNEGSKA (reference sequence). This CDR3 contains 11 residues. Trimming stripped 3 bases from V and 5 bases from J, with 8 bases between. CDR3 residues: CSARFSDEQYF. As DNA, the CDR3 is TGCAGTGCTAGGTTTAGCGACGAGCAGTACTTC.

The CDR3 is CASSGDNSYEQYF. CDR3 coding DNA: TGTGCCAGCAGCGGAGACAACTCCTACGAGCAGTACTTC. This chain connects TRBV9 to TRBJ2-7; D unclear. Germline-derived CDR1 and CDR2 are SGDLS and YYNGEE. Trimming took 3 bases from V and 0 from J, leaving 7 bases between them. CDR3 length: 13 residues.

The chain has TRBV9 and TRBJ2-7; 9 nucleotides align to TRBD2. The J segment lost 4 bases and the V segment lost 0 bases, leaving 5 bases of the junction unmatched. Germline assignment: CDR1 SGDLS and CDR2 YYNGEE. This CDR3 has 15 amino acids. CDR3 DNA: TGTGCCAGCAGCGTAGGGTCTAGCGGGAAATACGAGCAGTACTTC. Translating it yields CASSVGSSGKYEQYF.

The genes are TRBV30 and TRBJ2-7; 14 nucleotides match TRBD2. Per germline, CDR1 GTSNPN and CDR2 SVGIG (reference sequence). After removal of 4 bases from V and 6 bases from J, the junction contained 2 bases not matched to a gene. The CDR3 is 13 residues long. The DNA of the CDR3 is TGTGCCTGGACGGGACTAGCGGGAGCCGAGCAGTACTTC. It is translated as CAWTGLAGAEQYF.